Shown below are 20 T cell receptor beta chains from a single sample sequenced in a study of T-cell reconstitution after alpha-beta-depleted transplantation in children. TCRbeta library construction was performed incorporating unique molecular identifiers. TCRdb re-derived calls from the PCR reads in MiXCR, one entry per CDR3 protein. The table includes about 72,000 distinct CDR3 sequences, about 7% detected once. Sequenced here: PBMCs from the stem cell graft donor, sampled from the stem cell graft. The receptors here all came from a human donor who donated a stem cell graft to a child with acute lymphoblastic leukemia.

The chain carries TRBV20-1 and TRBJ2-1, with D hard to call. The CDR3 spans 15 residues. The V end lost 2 bases, the J end lost 2 bases, and 13 bases lay between the germline ends. Germline CDR1 DFQATT, CDR2 SNEGSKA (reference sequence). The CDR3 reads CSARSLGGTYNEQFF. The CDR3 DNA sequence: TGCAGTGCTAGATCACTGGGCGGTACCTACAATGAGCAGTTCTTC.

This clonotype has at least ten counts. This chain links TRBV19 with TRBJ2-7; 8 bases align to TRBD1. V shed 8 bases and J 6 bases; nucleotides not matched to a gene: 9. Germline-derived CDR1 and CDR2 are LNHDA and SQIVND (reference sequence). This CDR3 has 13 amino acids. Here the CDR3 reads CASAGTGSGEQYF. CDR3 sequence (DNA): TGTGCCAGTGCCGGGACAGGCTCGGGCGAGCAGTACTTC.

This clonotype has at least ten counts. The chain links TRBV9 to TRBJ2-3; D ambiguous. The germline gives CDR1 SGDLS, CDR2 YYNGEE. This CDR3 has 15 amino acids. V lost 0 bases, J lost 2 bases, and 10 bases lay in between. CDR3 amino acids: CASSVGDRNTDTQYF. The CDR3, as DNA: TGTGCCAGCAGCGTAGGCGATCGCAACACAGATACGCAGTATTTT. Full variable domain (missing parts from reference TRBV9 and TRBJ2-3): DSGVTQTPKHLITATGQRVTLRCSPRSGDLSVYWYQQSLDQGLQFLIQYYNGEERAKGNILERFSAQQFPDLHSELNLSSLELGDSALYFCASSVGDRNTDTQYFGPGTRLTVL.

Only a few counts were recorded for this clonotype. The chain employs TRBV12-3 or TRBV12-4 and TRBJ2-7; tentative D call: TRBD2 (6 bases). The V end was cut by 7 bases, the J end by 4 bases, with 26 bases between. This CDR3 has 17 residues. CDR3 residues: CASMTTNARTGSYEQYF. The CDR3 DNA sequence: TGTGCCAGCATGACGACAAATGCGCGAACCGGGAGTTACGAGCAGTACTTC.

This clonotype was seen repeatedly, ten times or more. CDR3 DNA: TGTGCCAGCAGTGAAGCAATGGTCCAAGAGACCCAGTACTTC. It codes for CASSEAMVQETQYF. The J gene is TRBJ2-5, the V gene TRBV25-1, with D unresolved. Between the trimmed V and J ends, which lost 2 bases and 1 base, there was a span of 8 bases. CDR1 and CDR2 from the germline V gene are MGHDK and SYGVNS. This CDR3 is 14 amino acids long. Variable domain in full (rest from reference TRBV25-1 and TRBJ2-5): EADIYQTPRYLVIGTGKKITLECSQTMGHDKMYWYQQDPGMELHLIHYSYGVNSTEKGDLSSESTVSRIRTEHFPLTLESARPSHTSQYLCASSEAMVQETQYFGPGTRLLVL.

This clonotype was detected only a few times. The CDR3 here is CASRSSSGGPYEQYF. The DNA for the CDR3 is TGTGCAAGTCGCTCATCGTCGGGGGGCCCCTACGAGCAGTACTTC. The V call is TRBV12-2, the J call TRBJ2-7. TRBV12-2 is designated a pseudogene. This CDR3 spans 15 amino acids.

This clonotype was detected ten times or more. This chain uses TRBV27 with TRBJ1-2; the match to TRBD1 covers 7 bases. Germline trimming cut 6 bases from V and 4 bases from J; bases unmatched to any gene: 8. CDR1 MNHEY and CDR2 SMNVEV come from the germline V gene (reference sequence). The CDR3 loop spans 14 amino acids. As DNA, the CDR3 is TGTGCCAGCAGGAGGGACAGCGAAGGCTATGGCTACACCTTC. Its translation: CASRRDSEGYGYTF.

There are many counts of this clonotype. The chain joins TRBV27 to TRBJ2-2; a possible D gene is TRBD2 (7 bases). The CDR3 totals 15 residues. V dropped 5 bases and J dropped 4 bases, with 14 bases sitting between them. CDR1 is MNHEY and CDR2 is SMNVEV in the germline V gene (reference sequence). The CDR3 protein is CASSRRGRVTGELFF. In nucleotides, the CDR3 is TGTGCCAGCAGTAGGCGGGGGCGGGTCACCGGGGAGCTGTTTTTT.

J is TRBJ1-6 and V is TRBV3-1; the D is unclear. V was pared by 4 bases and J by 9 bases, with 10 bases between. Germline loops: CDR1 LGHDT, CDR2 YNNKEL (reference sequence). The CDR3 runs to 13 residues. The CDR3 coding sequence is TGTGCCAGCAGCCTCACAGCGGTTTCACCCCTCCACTTT. It yields the protein CASSLTAVSPLHF.

This clonotype was seen ten or more times. The chain uses TRBV20-1 and TRBJ1-1; 7 nucleotides match TRBD1. The CDR3 is made up of 12 amino acids. Unmatched junction bases numbered 4, after V lost 4 bases and J lost 5 bases. CDR1 DFQATT and CDR2 SNEGSKA come from the germline V gene (reference sequence). The chain's CDR3 is CSATTGETEAFF. The CDR3 region has the DNA TGCAGTGCTACCACAGGGGAAACTGAAGCTTTCTTT.

The rearrangement uses TRBV5-6 and TRBJ2-4; the D gene is possibly TRBD2 (6 bases). V lost 3 bases and J 8 bases, leaving 27 bases between the germline ends. Germline values: CDR1 SGHDT, CDR2 YYEEEE. The length of the CDR3 is 18 residues. CDR3 protein: CASSSGPSTERWEDIQYF. The DNA for the CDR3 is TGTGCCAGCAGCTCAGGCCCGTCGACAGAGCGATGGGAGGACATTCAGTACTTC.

This clonotype was found many times. The genes are TRBV3-1 and TRBJ2-7; TRBD1 matches 10 bases. J gave up 3 bases and V 0 bases, and 11 bases lay outside the gene matches. Germline V gene sequence: CDR1 LGHDT, CDR2 YNNKEL (reference sequence). This CDR3 region has 18 residues. In nucleotides, the CDR3 is TGTGCCAGCAGCCAAGAAGGAAACCCGGGACAGGGGAACTACGAGCAGTACTTC. It specifies CASSQEGNPGQGNYEQYF.

This clonotype was recorded many times. The chain has TRBV7-9 and TRBJ1-2, with 8 bases that match TRBD1. Germline loops: CDR1 SEHNR, CDR2 FQNEAQ (reference sequence). The CDR3 length is 13 residues. V shed 9 bases and J 2 bases; nucleotides not matched to a gene: 5. The CDR3 sequence: CASTRTGNYGYTF. CDR3 in DNA: TGTGCCAGTACTCGGACAGGGAACTATGGCTACACCTTC.

Concerning this clonotype: The junction departs from germline at one end; a sequencing error may be responsible. The genes are TRBV7-9 and TRBJ1-2; D unresolved. This CDR3 has 11 residues. In germline, CDR1 is SEHNR, CDR2 FQNEAQ (reference sequence). This chain's CDR3 is CASSFLLRIEF. In nucleotides, the CDR3 is TGTGCCAGCAGCTTTCTGCTCCGGATAGAGTTC.

This clonotype was detected only a few times. This chain joins TRBV6-2 or TRBV6-3 and TRBJ1-1; possibly TRBD1 for D (5 bases). There are 13 residues in the CDR3. Trimming took 6 bases from V and 1 from J, leaving 9 bases between them. Germline V gene lookup returns CDR1 MNHEY and CDR2 SVGEGT. The CDR3 spells CASRPGPNTEAFF. The CDR3 region has the DNA TGTGCCAGCAGGCCGGGACCGAACACTGAAGCTTTCTTT.

This clonotype was seen repeatedly, ten times or more. The CDR3 protein is CASSSATGSEKLFF. In DNA, the CDR3 is TGTGCCAGCAGCTCCGCGACAGGATCCGAAAAACTGTTTTTT. The chain carries TRBV7-8 and TRBJ1-4; a weak D match, TRBD1 (6 bases). The germline V and J ends were trimmed by 4 bases and 8 bases, with 14 bases remaining between them. The CDR3 is made up of 14 amino acids. From germline, CDR1 is SGHVS and CDR2 FQNEAQ. Drawing the rest from reference TRBV7-8 and TRBJ1-4, the complete variable domain is GAGVSQSPRYKVAKRGQDVALRCDPISGHVSLFWYQQALGQGPEFLTYFQNEAQLDKSGLPSDRFFAERPEGSVSTLKIQRTQQEDSAVYLCASSSATGSEKLFFGSGTQLSVL.

The rearrangement joins TRBV7-2 to TRBJ1-1; 7 bases are shared with TRBD1. This CDR3 has 14 amino acids. CDR1 and CDR2 from the germline V gene are SGHTA and FQGNSA. V lost 5 bases and J lost 3; bases outside the gene matches: 6. CDR3 nucleotides: TGTGCCAGCAGCCAACAGGGGTTGGACACTGAAGCTTTCTTT. Translating it yields CASSQQGLDTEAFF.

This clonotype came up many times. V usage is TRBV15 and J usage is TRBJ1-2; 7 bases line up with TRBD1. V dropped 5 bases and J dropped 1; count of bases not matched to a gene: 4. The CDR3 is 14 residues long. Per the germline V gene, CDR1 is LNHNV and CDR2 is YYDKDF (reference sequence). CDR3 amino acids: CATSARQGNYGYTF. The DNA for the CDR3 is TGTGCCACCAGCGCGAGACAGGGTAACTATGGCTACACCTTC.

The V gene is TRBV2, the J gene TRBJ1-1, with D possibly matching TRBD1 (6 bases). V shed 6 bases and J shed 6 bases, with 23 bases lying between them. The CDR3 totals 16 residues. Germline V gives CDR1 SNHLY, CDR2 FYNNEI. The CDR3: CASSAKRGGLFSEAFF. In DNA form, the CDR3 reads TGTGCCAGCAGCGCAAAGAGGGGGGGACTCTTCTCTGAAGCTTTCTTT. Based on the CDR3 plus reference TRBV2 and TRBJ1-1, the full variable domain is EPEVTQTPSHQVTQMGQEVILRCVPISNHLYFYWYRQILGQKVEFLVSFYNNEISEKSEIFDDQFSVERPDGSNFTLKIRSTKLEDSAMYFCASSAKRGGLFSEAFFGQGTRLTVV.

There are many counts of this clonotype. V is TRBV28 and J is TRBJ2-3; D is undetermined. Deletions cut 11 bases from V and 0 bases from J, with 18 bases between. The CDR3 consists of 15 residues. Per germline, CDR1 MDHEN and CDR2 SYDVKM. CDR3 bases: TGTGCCGGTCAAGCCCGTGGCGGTAGCACAGATACGCAGTATTTT. Amino acid sequence: CAGQARGGSTDTQYF.